This T cell receptor (beta chain) emerged from a study of blood T cell repertoires in COVID-19. The wider study: PBMCs, B-cell-depleted T cells, or T cells provided the cDNA or gDNA that made up the material.

Germline CDR1 is MDHEN and CDR2 is SYDVKM. CDR3 length: 16 residues. V lost 5 bases, J lost 5 bases, and 12 bases stayed unmatched. Per the original methods: It was from reference gene primer amplification that nucleated cell counts were estimated. TCRdb's copy holds only in-frame clones and misses some; the assay was immunoSEQ multiplex PCR. V, J and clone size were drawn from that table, and D and trimming were deduced from the DNA. The sample holds over 100,000 clones, approximately 86% seen once. The chain links TRBV28 to TRBJ1-5; 7 nucleotides match TRBD1. The sequenced material came from peripheral blood. This clonotype was obtained from a man aged 45-60 years with active or convalescent COVID-19. This chain's CDR3 is CASSPWDSRGDQPQHF. CDR3 sequence (DNA): TGTGCCAGCAGTCCCTGGGACAGTAGAGGTGATCAGCCCCAGCATTTT.